The 11 T cell receptor beta chains below were found in one sample sequenced in a study of shared clonotypes between healthy human individuals. Method: immunoSEQ multiplex PCR; TCRdb's copy keeps in-frame clones and lacks some. Of about 1,500,000 clones listed, around 97% were seen once; the top ten hold 0.95% to 1.5%. The sample was naive CD4+ T cells sorted from blood. Described subset: CD45RA+ positively selected. Receptors originate from a man aged 30 to 45 in good health.

The chain carries TRBV5-1 and TRBJ2-1; 8 nucleotides match TRBD2. Trimming removed 0 bases from V and 5 bases from J; junction bases left unmatched: 4. The CDR3 loop spans 15 amino acids. Germline V gene lookup returns CDR1 SGHRS and CDR2 YFSETQ. The CDR3 sequence: CASSLDTGGNNEQFF. DNA for the CDR3: TGCGCCAGCAGCTTGGATACGGGAGGGAACAATGAGCAGTTCTTC.

The chain employs TRBV15 and TRBJ2-1; 12 bases align to TRBD1. Per the germline V gene, CDR1 is LNHNV and CDR2 is YYDKDF (reference sequence). The CDR3 contains 13 residues. Germline trimming cut 8 bases from V and 9 bases from J; bases unmatched to any gene: 5. CDR3 sequence: CATGWDRGLEQFF. CDR3 bases: TGTGCCACCGGGTGGGACAGGGGGCTTGAGCAGTTCTTC. The full variable domain, with the rest looked up from reference TRBV15 and TRBJ2-1, is DAMVIQNPRYQVTQFGKPVTLSCSQTLNHNVMYWYQQKSSQAPKLLFHYYDKDFNNEADTPDNFQSRRPNTSFCFLDIRSPGLGDTAMYLCATGWDRGLEQFFGPGTRLTVL.

The rearrangement uses TRBV11-2 and TRBJ2-1, with 7 bases aligning to TRBD2. This CDR3 comprises 15 residues. The germline V gene has CDR1 SGHAT and CDR2 FQNNGV. V trimming: 5 bases; J trimming: 5 bases; junction bases outside the gene matches: 9. CDR3 loop: CASSLKGLINNEQFF. The CDR3 nucleotides read TGTGCCAGCAGCCTAAAGGGACTAATAAACAATGAGCAGTTCTTC.

This chain links TRBV12-2 with TRBJ1-5. TRBV12-2 is marked as a pseudogene. This CDR3 is 16 amino acids long. CDR3 amino acids: CASRLALGTPPQPQHF. The CDR3 DNA follows: TGTGCAAGTCGCTTAGCGCTAGGGACTCCCCCTCAGCCCCAGCATTTT.

The J gene is TRBJ2-2, the V gene TRBV14, with 8 bases aligning to TRBD1. The germline V gene has CDR1 SGHDN and CDR2 FVKESK. V was pared by 4 bases and J by 6 bases, with 10 bases of the junction left unmatched. The CDR3 runs to 16 residues. CDR3 amino acids: CASSLRTGRFPGELFF. In DNA, the CDR3 is TGTGCCAGCAGCCTCCGGACAGGGCGTTTTCCCGGGGAGCTGTTTTTT.

This chain links TRBV5-1 with TRBJ1-4; D is unclear. Germline lookup yields CDR1 SGHRS and CDR2 YFSETQ. This CDR3 is built from 14 residues. V lost 4 bases and J 6 bases, leaving 13 bases between the germline ends. The CDR3 bases are TGCGCCAGCAGCCGGCTTCCCCAGGATGAAAAACTGTTTTTT. Translated: CASSRLPQDEKLFF.

J is TRBJ2-3 and V is TRBV19, with a tentative D call TRBD1 (5 bases). Trimming removed 2 bases from V and 10 bases from J, with 13 bases in between. Germline V gives CDR1 LNHDA, CDR2 SQIVND (reference sequence). The CDR3 consists of 13 residues. The CDR3 bases are TGTGCCAGTAGTATACTTCCCACAGGACCGCAGTATTTT. Residues: CASSILPTGPQYF.

The chain has TRBV27 and TRBJ2-2, with 8 positions matching TRBD1. V was clipped by 8 bases and J by 5 bases; unmatched bases: 4. CDR1 MNHEY and CDR2 SMNVEV come from the germline V gene (reference sequence). The CDR3 spans 13 residues. Written as DNA, the CDR3 is TGTGCCAGCCTCCGACAGGGGACCGGGGAGCTGTTTTTT. Translated, it gives CASLRQGTGELFF.

The chain combines TRBV18 with TRBJ2-1, with D tentatively TRBD2 (6 bases). V was shortened by 4 bases and J by 9 bases, with 16 bases between the two germline ends. The germline CDR1 and CDR2 sequences are KGHSH and LQKENI. This CDR3 comprises 14 residues. The CDR3 spells CASSRGVSYGEQFF. DNA of the CDR3: TGTGCCAGCTCACGCGGGGTCTCCTACGGTGAGCAGTTCTTC.

This CDR3 reads CASSLSSALRQYF. The CDR3 DNA reads as TGTGCCAGCAGCTTAAGTTCTGCGCTTCGGCAGTACTTC. The chain couples TRBV7-9 to TRBJ2-7; D not certain. The ends were cut back, 2 bases at V and 9 bases at J, with 14 bases in the middle. The length of the CDR3 is 13 residues. Germline V gives CDR1 SEHNR, CDR2 FQNEAQ (reference sequence).

Here the CDR3 reads CASSLVFPPSAYYEQYF. The DNA for the CDR3 is TGTGCCAGCAGCTTAGTATTTCCGCCTAGCGCTTACTACGAGCAGTACTTC. This chain joins TRBV7-2 and TRBJ2-7; perhaps TRBD2 as D (6 bases). CDR3 length: 17 residues. Between the trimmed V and J ends, which lost 1 base and 3 bases, there was a span of 19 bases. Germline V gives CDR1 SGHTA, CDR2 FQGNSA.